The TCR beta chain described here comes from a study of T cells in Graves' hyperthyroidism and ophthalmopathy. Study-level results: Ophthalmopathy was model-predicted a median roughly 6.3 months pre-onset.

An absence of ophthalmopathy progression within 18 months meant stable Graves' hyperthyroidism. Germline V gene lookup returns CDR1 GTSNPN and CDR2 SVGIG (reference sequence). V shed 0 bases and J shed 9 bases, with 11 bases lying between them. This CDR3 is 13 amino acids long. Using RNA transcripts as the source, TCR beta CDR3 regions were amplified. TCR CDR3 underwent first-round RT-PCR with the HTBI primer set. TCRdb used MiXCR to reprocess the multiplex PCR reads, holding one entry per CDR3 protein. The table records 350,000 to 400,000 distinct CDR3 sequences, approximately 13% of them present only once. Points on this clonotype: Its antigen is as yet unknown.

The rearrangement uses TRBV30 and TRBJ2-2; D is undetermined. The TCR originated in a woman in her sixties with Graves' hyperthyroidism. Sequenced input: blood. The CDR3 DNA follows: TGTGCCTGGAGTGTAGATGGGCTCCGGGAGCTGTTTTTT. Its translation: CAWSVDGLRELFF. Drawing the rest from reference TRBV30 and TRBJ2-2, the complete variable domain is SQTIHQWPATLVQPVGSPLSLECTVEGTSNPNLYWYRQAAGRGLQLLFYSVGIGQISSEVPQNLSASRPQDRQFILSSKKLLLSDSGFYLCAWSVDGLRELFFGEGSRLTVL.